This TCR beta chain was observed in a study of T cell repertoires in cytomegalovirus infection. As for the study in general: Both a matching HLA type and CMV infection were indicated by public TCR beta signatures.

TCRdb re-called the reads through MiXCR, storing one row per CDR3 protein. The data show around 740,000 distinct CDR3 sequences, 35% seen once. To note about this clonotype: Its target is unknown.

General study findings and limits: Within the response measured ex vivo, HLA-C-restricted CMV-specific TCR beta clonotypes were dominant.

The receptor's source is a human donor in good health (CMV status not recorded). Some clones in this sample may be carry-over from other donors' samples. The sample consisted of PBMCs.

CDR3 DNA: TGTGCCAGCAGTTACAACAGGGGGCGAGGCGCTGAAGCTTTCTTT. Amino acids: CASSYNRGRGAEAFF. The J gene is TRBJ1-1, the V gene TRBV6-2 or TRBV6-3; 9 bases line up with TRBD1. The CDR3 extends over 15 amino acids. V shed 2 bases and J 6 bases; nucleotides not matched to a gene: 7. Germline V CDR1 and CDR2: MNHEY, SVGEGT.